This entry lists 19 T cell receptor beta chains sequenced from one sample in a study of blood T cells in healthy people across ages. Combining a sample-barcoded 5' primer with a J-beta primer mix, a second PCR ran for roughly 7 to 12 cycles. TCRdb analysed the 5' RACE reads with MiXCR anew, one entry per CDR3 protein. Altogether about 640,000 distinct CDR3 sequences are present, around three fifths being singletons, with the ten largest covering around 37%. The sequencing input was blood. Every receptor here comes from a man aged 55-75 years in good health.

V is TRBV12-3 or TRBV12-4 and J is TRBJ2-3; 8 positions agree with TRBD2. The ends lost 5 bases at V and 1 base at J; junction bases unmatched: 8. CDR3 length equals 16 residues. The CDR3 DNA follows: TGTGCCAGCAGTGCCACTAGCGGAGGGGGCACAGATACGCAGTATTTT. This codes for CASSATSGGGTDTQYF.

The chain couples TRBV12-3 or TRBV12-4 to TRBJ1-1; 7 bases map to TRBD1. The V and J ends lost 6 bases and 2 bases, in that order; junction bases with no gene match: 6. This CDR3 is built from 14 residues. DNA of the CDR3: TGTGCCAGCAGGCCGGGACAGCGCAACACTGAAGCTTTCTTT. This gives the protein CASRPGQRNTEAFF.

Worth noting for this clonotype: The junction differs from germline at one of its ends, possibly a read error. The V call is TRBV12-3 or TRBV12-4, the J call TRBJ1-2; the D is unclear. The CDR3 runs 14 residues. The CDR3 nucleotides read TGTGCCGGCAGTCTCGAAAGGTTGTCACATGGCTACACCTTC. The encoded protein is CAGSLERLSHGYTF.

The J gene is TRBJ1-6, the V gene TRBV7-4; D unresolved. The CDR3 consists of 15 residues. V shed 0 bases and J shed 11 bases, with 14 bases lying between them. Germline loops: CDR1 SGHVT, CDR2 SQSDAQ. In DNA form, the CDR3 reads TGTGCCAGCAGCTTAGCGCAACAGTCTGGGGCACCCCTCCACTTT. This gives the protein CASSLAQQSGAPLHF.

The chain employs TRBV5-1 and TRBJ2-7; D possibly uses TRBD1 or TRBD2 (5 bases each). Per germline, CDR1 SGHRS and CDR2 YFSETQ. Trimming removed 4 bases from V and 3 bases from J, with 20 bases in between. This CDR3 has 16 amino acids. Here the CDR3 reads CASSSTGGGGLYEQYF. CDR3 nucleotide sequence: TGCGCCAGCAGCAGCACAGGCGGAGGAGGACTCTACGAGCAGTACTTC.

J is TRBJ2-5 and V is TRBV7-9; D not certain. V lost 3 bases to trimming and J lost 4 bases, with 6 bases between them. The CDR3 sequence is 12 residues long. Germline V gene sequence: CDR1 SEHNR, CDR2 FQNEAQ (reference sequence). The CDR3 nucleotides read TGTGCCAGCAGCTTGTGTGGAGAGACCCAGTACTTC. It translates to CASSLCGETQYF.

The chain links TRBV28 to TRBJ1-5; 8 positions agree with TRBD1. CDR1 is MDHEN and CDR2 is SYDVKM in the germline V gene. The CDR3 has 15 residues. The J segment lost 7 bases and the V segment lost 5 bases, leaving 10 bases of the junction unmatched. The CDR3 loop reads CASSDAGGAEQPQHF. The CDR3 coding sequence is TGTGCCAGCAGTGATGCAGGGGGCGCGGAGCAGCCCCAGCATTTT.

This chain links TRBV20-1 with TRBJ1-2, with 9 bases matching TRBD1. CDR1 DFQATT and CDR2 SNEGSKA come from the germline V gene (reference sequence). After removal of 8 bases from V and 2 bases from J, the junction contained 3 bases not matched to a gene. The CDR3 is made up of 12 amino acids. The CDR3 sequence is CSLGTGNYGYTF. CDR3 nucleotide sequence: TGCAGTCTTGGGACAGGGAACTATGGCTACACCTTC.

The chain joins TRBV4-1 to TRBJ2-1, with 10 bases aligning to TRBD2. After removal of 4 bases from V and 4 bases from J, the junction contained 7 bases not matched to a gene. The CDR3 has 16 residues. The germline CDR1 and CDR2 sequences are MGHRA and YSYEKL. Here the CDR3 reads CASSLTLAGHYNEQFF. The DNA for the CDR3 is TGCGCCAGCAGCCTAACACTAGCGGGGCATTACAATGAGCAGTTCTTC.

The chain uses TRBV5-1 and TRBJ1-5; 9 bases fit TRBD1. CDR1 SGHRS and CDR2 YFSETQ come from the germline V gene. CDR3 length equals 14 residues. After removal of 4 bases from V and 6 bases from J, the junction contained 5 bases not matched to a gene. CDR3: CASSVEQGAQPQHF. CDR3 in DNA: TGCGCCAGCAGCGTGGAACAGGGGGCTCAGCCCCAGCATTTT. Complete variable domain (other parts from reference TRBV5-1 and TRBJ1-5): KAGVTQTPRYLIKTRGQQVTLSCSPISGHRSVSWYQQTPGQGLQFLFEYFSETQRNKGNFPGRFSGRQFSNSRSEMNVSTLELGDSALYLCASSVEQGAQPQHFGDGTRLSIL.

This clonotype showed up just a few times. The chain has TRBV27 and TRBJ2-7; weak D call: TRBD1 (6 bases). V was pared by 2 bases and J by 1 base, with 12 bases between. The germline V gene encodes CDR1 MNHEY and CDR2 SMNVEV (reference sequence). This CDR3 is built from 15 residues. The CDR3 loop reads CASSLQGRSSYEQYF. For the CDR3, the DNA is TGTGCCAGCAGTTTACAGGGGCGCAGTTCCTACGAGCAGTACTTC.

This sequence joins TRBV20-1 and TRBJ1-2; D is uncertain. Germline V gene lookup returns CDR1 DFQATT and CDR2 SNEGSKA (reference sequence). The CDR3 contains 14 residues. V was shortened by 3 bases and J by 4 bases, with 15 bases between the two germline ends. The CDR3 bases are TGCAGTGCTAGCCCCTTAGACGCGGGCTATGGCTACACCTTC. Translating gives CSASPLDAGYGYTF.

This clonotype was counted only a few times. V and J are TRBV28 and TRBJ2-7; 7 nucleotides agree with TRBD2. The junction had 20 bases not matched to a gene; V was cut back by 8 bases and J by 10 bases. This CDR3 has 15 amino acids. From germline, CDR1 is MDHEN and CDR2 SYDVKM. The CDR3 reads CASAEGPAGRETQYF. CDR3 bases: TGTGCCAGCGCAGAAGGACCCGCGGGGAGGGAAACCCAGTACTTC.

The chain has TRBV2 and TRBJ1-2, with a possible D match to TRBD1 (5 bases). V was clipped by 6 bases and J by 5 bases, with 16 bases between them. The CDR3 has 14 amino acids. From germline, CDR1 is SNHLY and CDR2 FYNNEI. CDR3 loop: CASSGADQIYGYTF. The DNA of the CDR3 is TGTGCCAGCAGCGGGGCGGACCAAATTTATGGCTACACCTTC. Drawing the rest from reference TRBV2 and TRBJ1-2, the complete variable domain is EPEVTQTPSHQVTQMGQEVILRCVPISNHLYFYWYRQILGQKVEFLVSFYNNEISEKSEIFDDQFSVERPDGSNFTLKIRSTKLEDSAMYFCASSGADQIYGYTFGSGTRLTVV.

The V call is TRBV11-2, the J call TRBJ2-3; weak D call: TRBD2 (6 bases). CDR3 length: 15 amino acids. From germline, CDR1 is SGHAT and CDR2 FQNNGV. Trimming left V 2 bases short and J 5 bases short, with 14 bases between. CDR3 coding DNA: TGTGCCAGCAGCTTATCCCAGGGAGGTGTAGATACGCAGTATTTT. Its protein is CASSLSQGGVDTQYF.

This clonotype was seen more than once but under ten times. CDR3 nucleotides: TGCGCCAGCCGTTTAGCGGGGGGACAAGAGACCCAGTACTTC. It yields the protein CASRLAGGQETQYF. V and J are TRBV5-1 and TRBJ2-5; 10 bases align to TRBD2. The CDR3 totals 14 residues. Germline V gene sequence: CDR1 SGHRS, CDR2 YFSETQ. V gave up 7 bases and J gave up 2 bases; unmatched junction bases: 5.

The J gene is TRBJ2-7, the V gene TRBV7-2; 9 bases agree with TRBD1. Germline V CDR1 and CDR2: SGHTA, FQGNSA. The ends lost 4 bases at V and 4 bases at J; junction bases unmatched: 11. There are 16 residues in the CDR3. This CDR3 reads CASSSPPGTGKYEQYF. The CDR3 DNA is TGTGCCAGCAGCTCGCCCCCCGGGACAGGGAAATACGAGCAGTACTTC.

This clonotype has only a few counts. DNA of the CDR3: TGCAGTGCTCCTGGGACAGGGGTATACGAGCAGTACTTC. It yields the protein CSAPGTGVYEQYF. The chain links TRBV20-1 to TRBJ2-7; 10 bases line up with TRBD1. The junction had 5 bases not matched to a gene; V was cut back by 5 bases and J by 4 bases. The germline V gene has CDR1 DFQATT and CDR2 SNEGSKA (reference sequence). The CDR3 consists of 13 residues.

This chain connects TRBV3-1 to TRBJ2-1; no clear D gene. Per germline, CDR1 LGHDT and CDR2 YNNKEL (reference sequence). V was shortened by 2 bases and J by 8 bases, with 10 bases between the two germline ends. The CDR3 sequence is 13 residues long. The CDR3 DNA reads as TGTGCCAGCAGCCAATTCGTCGGCGATGAGCAGTTCTTC. Protein sequence: CASSQFVGDEQFF.